This entry lists 9 T cell receptor beta chains sequenced from one sample in a study of blood T cell repertoires in COVID-19. Libraries were prepared by immunoSEQ multiplex PCR; TCRdb keeps only in-frame clonotypes and omits some of them. In the table there are under 500,000 clones, around 87% of which are singletons. Sequences were obtained from PBMCs or T cells enriched from blood (not recorded which). Receptors originate from a man aged 30 to 45 who had recovered from COVID-19.

V gene TRBV7-8 combines with J gene TRBJ2-7; the match to TRBD2 covers 7 bases. Germline-derived CDR1 and CDR2 are SGHVS and FQNEAQ. This CDR3 is built from 16 residues. V trimming: 2 bases; J trimming: 4 bases; junction bases outside the gene matches: 11. CDR3 region: CASSLSSGIQQYEQYF. DNA for the CDR3: TGTGCCAGCAGCTTATCAAGCGGGATTCAGCAATACGAGCAGTACTTC.

This rearrangement joins TRBV11-2 to TRBJ2-1; tentative D call: TRBD2 (5 bases). There are 14 residues in the CDR3. V was shortened by 4 bases and J by 7 bases, with 14 bases between the two germline ends. Per germline, CDR1 SGHAT and CDR2 FQNNGV. CDR3 coding DNA: TGTGCCAGCAGCTCCCTACTACGCGGGAATGAGCAGTTCTTC. Translated, it gives CASSSLLRGNEQFF.

This clone has just a few counts. The chain recombines TRBV24-1 with TRBJ1-1; D not resolved. Germline V gene lookup returns CDR1 KGHDR and CDR2 SFDVKD. V lost 7 bases and J lost 4, with 12 bases in between. CDR3 size: 13 residues. In DNA, the CDR3 is TGTGCCACCAGGTCCCAGGCCGGCACTGAAGCTTTCTTT. It encodes CATRSQAGTEAFF.

The genes are TRBV12-3 or TRBV12-4 and TRBJ2-7; TRBD1 aligns across 9 bases. The CDR3 loop spans 13 amino acids. V was clipped by 3 bases and J by 7 bases; unmatched bases: 4. CDR3 bases: TGTGCCAGCAGTTTTTCGGACAGGGGTGAGCAGTACTTC. Protein product: CASSFSDRGEQYF.

The rearrangement links TRBV28 to TRBJ1-5; a weak D match, TRBD1 (6 bases). Looked up from germline, CDR1 is MDHEN and CDR2 is SYDVKM. Trimming removed 11 bases at V and 6 bases at J, with 23 bases between. The CDR3 extends over 15 amino acids. The CDR3 is CAGRREGEPRQPQHF. In DNA form, the CDR3 reads TGTGCCGGCCGTAGGGAGGGGGAGCCTCGTCAGCCCCAGCATTTT.

V gene TRBV13 combines with J gene TRBJ2-1, with 8 bases that match TRBD2. V shed 2 bases, J shed 7 bases, and the junction held 7 bases outside the gene matches. This CDR3 comprises 15 residues. Germline V gene sequence: CDR1 PRHDT, CDR2 FYEKMQ (reference sequence). The CDR3 loop reads CASSLTSGPFNEQFF. The CDR3 DNA sequence: TGTGCCAGCAGCTTAACTAGCGGACCTTTTAATGAGCAGTTCTTC.

In its sample, this clone was seen once. This chain uses TRBV7-3 with TRBJ2-1; possibly TRBD2 for D (6 bases). V shed 0 bases and J shed 7 bases, with 16 bases lying between them. In germline, CDR1 is SGHTA, CDR2 FQGTGA. CDR3 length equals 16 residues. CDR3 residues: CASSLTWLSGRNEQFF. The CDR3 coding sequence is TGTGCCAGCAGCTTAACGTGGCTATCCGGGAGAAATGAGCAGTTCTTC.

The chain couples TRBV10-3 to TRBJ2-1; possibly TRBD2 for D (6 bases). V lost 2 bases to trimming and J lost 6 bases, with 14 bases between them. Germline V gene sequence: CDR1 ENHRY, CDR2 SYGVKD. This CDR3 is 15 amino acids long. The CDR3 sequence is CAISEVGSGTNEQFF. CDR3 nucleotide sequence: TGTGCCATCAGTGAGGTCGGGAGCGGTACCAATGAGCAGTTCTTC.

The chain couples TRBV25-1 to TRBJ1-2; D call uncertain. The CDR3 contains 14 residues. V shed 4 bases and J shed 4 bases, with 13 bases lying between them. Per the germline V gene, CDR1 is MGHDK and CDR2 is SYGVNS. In DNA form, the CDR3 reads TGTGCCAGCAGTGCAACTCCGGAGATCTATGGCTACACCTTC. Protein product: CASSATPEIYGYTF.